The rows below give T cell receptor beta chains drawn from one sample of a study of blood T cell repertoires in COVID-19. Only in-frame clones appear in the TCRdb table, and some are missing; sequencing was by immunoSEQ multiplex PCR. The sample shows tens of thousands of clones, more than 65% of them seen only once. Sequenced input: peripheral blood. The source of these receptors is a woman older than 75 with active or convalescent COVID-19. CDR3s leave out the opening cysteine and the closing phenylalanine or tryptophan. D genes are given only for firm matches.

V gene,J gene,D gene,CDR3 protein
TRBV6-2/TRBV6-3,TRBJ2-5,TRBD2,ASSKLAAGRETQY
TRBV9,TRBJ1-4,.,ASSDGGAATNEKLF
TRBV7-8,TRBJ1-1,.,ASSRDTVITGRTEAF
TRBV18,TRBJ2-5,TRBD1,ASSIRDRGQETQY
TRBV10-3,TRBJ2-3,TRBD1,AISTGTGAVDTQY
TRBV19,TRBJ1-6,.,ASSPSATVENSPLH
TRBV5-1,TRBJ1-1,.,ASSLRTDGPLLNTEAF
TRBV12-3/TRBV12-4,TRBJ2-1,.,ASSLGGDEQF
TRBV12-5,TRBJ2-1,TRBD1,ASGGLKQGVNYNEQF
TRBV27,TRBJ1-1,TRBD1,ASRMLKSGGEDTEAF
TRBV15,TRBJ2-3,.,ATQPAGTDTQY
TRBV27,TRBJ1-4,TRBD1,ASSLGARFRTGYEKLF
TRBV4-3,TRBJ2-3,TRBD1,ASSPGQASTDTQY
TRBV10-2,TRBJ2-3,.,ASSPLGVSSTDTQY
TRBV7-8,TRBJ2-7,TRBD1,ASSHGLGQFYEQY
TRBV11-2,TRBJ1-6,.,ASSDFGGHSNSPLH
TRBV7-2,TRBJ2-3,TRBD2,ASSSYLGSGGDTQY
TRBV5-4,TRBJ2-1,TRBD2,ASSLPSGGAGNEQF
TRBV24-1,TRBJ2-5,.,ATSDGDTQETQY
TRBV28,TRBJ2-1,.,ASSRPGQGYNEQF
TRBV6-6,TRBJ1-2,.,ASSRRVRAGTIYGYT
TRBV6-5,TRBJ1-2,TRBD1,ASSPQGASGYGYT
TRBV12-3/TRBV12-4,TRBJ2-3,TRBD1,ASRPGQEDTQY
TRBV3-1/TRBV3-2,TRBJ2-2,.,ASSQAMNTGELF
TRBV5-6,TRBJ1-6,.,ASSLVGGAGDVSPLH
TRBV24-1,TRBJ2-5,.,ATSVGGPQETQY
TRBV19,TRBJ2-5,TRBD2,ASSIVAGGETQY
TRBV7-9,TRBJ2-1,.,ASSINADTQYNEQF
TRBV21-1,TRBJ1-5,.,ASRLTGGVYSDNQPQH
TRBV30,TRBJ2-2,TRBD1,AWKYRGNTGELF
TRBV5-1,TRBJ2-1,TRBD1,ASSLGQGNEQF
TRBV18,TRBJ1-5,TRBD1,ASSGTVNQPQH
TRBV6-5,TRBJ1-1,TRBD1,ASSSYRGEAF
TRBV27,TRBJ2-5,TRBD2,ASRTHAGGPRETQY
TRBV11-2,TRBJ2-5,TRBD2,ASSLGGGAETQY
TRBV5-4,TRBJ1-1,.,ASSFDTNTEAF
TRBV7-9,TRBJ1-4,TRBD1,ASSPQDRGREKLF
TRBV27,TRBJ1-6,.,ASSPRTSTPLH
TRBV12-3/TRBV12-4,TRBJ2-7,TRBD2,ASSRTSWQY
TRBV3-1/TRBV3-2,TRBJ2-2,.,ASSQGNSGTGELF
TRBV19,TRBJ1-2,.,ASSSPGNYGYT
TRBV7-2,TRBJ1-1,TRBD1,ASSLKGQGALAF
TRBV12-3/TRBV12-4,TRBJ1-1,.,ASSQMNTEAF
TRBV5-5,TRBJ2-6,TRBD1,ASSQNLDRVSGANVLT
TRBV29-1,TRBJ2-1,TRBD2,SVERLAGGNEQF
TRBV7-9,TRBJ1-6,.,ASSNYLDSPLH
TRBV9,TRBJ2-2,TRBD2,ASSAQLAGGQNTGELF
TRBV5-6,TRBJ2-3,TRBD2,ASSLELLAGRTDTQY
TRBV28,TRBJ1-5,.,ASRDINQPQH
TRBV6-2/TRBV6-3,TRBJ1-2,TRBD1,ASSTDRVVT
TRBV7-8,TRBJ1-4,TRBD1,ASSLKRRGQANEKLF
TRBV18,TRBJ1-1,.,ASSPLMNTEAF
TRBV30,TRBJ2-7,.,AWRMAGNSYEQY
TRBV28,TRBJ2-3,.,ASRPHKSTDTQY